The entry below describes one T cell receptor beta chain. Its cognate antigen is unknown. The entry originates in a study of T cell responses to AZD1222 COVID-19 vaccine. Method: immunoSEQ multiplex PCR; TCRdb's copy keeps in-frame clones and lacks some. The repertoire holds about 100,000 clones, with 70% to 90% as singletons. Germline CDR1 is SGHTA and CDR2 is FQGTGA. Trimming stripped 5 bases from V and 0 bases from J, with 7 bases between. This CDR3 comprises 14 residues. Study-wide points: Repertoire sampling happened only post peak T cell response. Spike-specific TCR repertoires showed rising breadth and depth after two AZD1222 doses. Baseline seropositivity characterized only 5 or 6 AZD1222 recipients. Across spike, vaccine-associated CD4 TCRs were found, dominant at 160-218 and 743-854.

Sequenced material: peripheral blood, taken on day 0 of AZD1222 vaccination. The receptor comes from an adult in good health. The rearrangement links TRBV7-3 to TRBJ2-2; no clear D. The CDR3 DNA is TGTGCCAGCAGCCCGAGCGCGAACACCGGGGAGCTGTTTTTT. Amino acids: CASSPSANTGELFF.